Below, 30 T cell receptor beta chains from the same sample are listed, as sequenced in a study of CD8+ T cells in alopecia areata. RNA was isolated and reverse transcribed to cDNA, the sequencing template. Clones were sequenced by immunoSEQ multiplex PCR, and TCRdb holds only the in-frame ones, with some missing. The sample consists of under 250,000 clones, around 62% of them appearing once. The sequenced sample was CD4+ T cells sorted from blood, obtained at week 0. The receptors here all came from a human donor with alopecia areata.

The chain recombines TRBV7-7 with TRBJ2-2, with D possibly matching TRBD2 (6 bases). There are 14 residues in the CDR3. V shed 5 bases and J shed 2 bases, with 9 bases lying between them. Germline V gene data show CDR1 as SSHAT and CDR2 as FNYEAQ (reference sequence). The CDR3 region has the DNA TGTGCCAGCAGCAAGACTAGTAACACCGGGGAGCTGTTTTTT. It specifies CASSKTSNTGELFF. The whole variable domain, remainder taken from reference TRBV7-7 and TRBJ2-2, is GAGVSQSPRYKVTKRGQDVTLRCDPISSHATLYWYQQALGQGPEFLTYFNYEAQPDKSGLPSDRFSAERPEGSISTLTIQRTEQRDSAMYRCASSKTSNTGELFFGEGSRLTVL.

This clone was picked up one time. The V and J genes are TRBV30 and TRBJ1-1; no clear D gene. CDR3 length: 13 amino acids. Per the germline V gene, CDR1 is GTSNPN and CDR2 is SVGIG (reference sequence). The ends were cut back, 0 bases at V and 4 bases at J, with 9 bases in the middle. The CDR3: CAWSVSRVTEAFF. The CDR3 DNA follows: TGTGCCTGGAGTGTATCTAGGGTCACTGAAGCTTTCTTT.

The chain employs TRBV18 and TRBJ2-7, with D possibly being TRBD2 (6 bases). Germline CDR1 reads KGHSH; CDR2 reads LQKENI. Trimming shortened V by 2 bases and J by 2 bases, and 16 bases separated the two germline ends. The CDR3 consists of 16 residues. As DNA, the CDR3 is TGTGCCAGCTCACCAAGCATTCGGGGGATTACCTACGAGCAGTACTTC. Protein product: CASSPSIRGITYEQYF.

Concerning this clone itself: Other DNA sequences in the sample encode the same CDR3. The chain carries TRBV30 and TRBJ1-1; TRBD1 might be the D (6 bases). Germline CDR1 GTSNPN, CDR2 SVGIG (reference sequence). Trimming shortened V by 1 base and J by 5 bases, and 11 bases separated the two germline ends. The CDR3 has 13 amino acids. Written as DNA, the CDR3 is TGTGCCTGGAGTGGGCAGGGGTCGACTGAAGCTTTCTTT. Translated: CAWSGQGSTEAFF.

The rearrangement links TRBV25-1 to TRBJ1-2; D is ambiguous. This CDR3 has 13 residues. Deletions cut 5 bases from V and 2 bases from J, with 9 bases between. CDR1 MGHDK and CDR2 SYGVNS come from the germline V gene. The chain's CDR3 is CASSQHLNYGYTF. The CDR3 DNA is TGTGCCAGCAGTCAGCACTTAAACTATGGCTACACCTTC.

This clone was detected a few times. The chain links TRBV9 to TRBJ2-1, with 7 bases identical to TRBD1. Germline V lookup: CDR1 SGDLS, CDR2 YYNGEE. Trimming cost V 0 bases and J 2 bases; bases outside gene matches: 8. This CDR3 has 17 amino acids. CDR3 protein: CASSVAIRGTPYNEQFF. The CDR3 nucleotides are TGTGCCAGCAGCGTAGCCATCAGGGGGACCCCCTACAATGAGCAGTTCTTC.

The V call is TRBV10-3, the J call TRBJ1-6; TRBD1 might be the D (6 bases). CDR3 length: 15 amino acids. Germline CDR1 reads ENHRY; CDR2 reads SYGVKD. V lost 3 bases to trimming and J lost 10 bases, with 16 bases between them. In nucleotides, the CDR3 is TGTGCCATCAGTGACCGGGGAAGGGGGGACTCACCCCTCCACTTT. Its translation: CAISDRGRGDSPLHF.

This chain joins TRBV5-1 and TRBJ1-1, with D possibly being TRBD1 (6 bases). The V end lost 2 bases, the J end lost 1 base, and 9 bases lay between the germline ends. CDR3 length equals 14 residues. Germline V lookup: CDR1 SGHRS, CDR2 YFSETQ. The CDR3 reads CASSLGRGNTEAFF. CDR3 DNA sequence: TGCGCCAGCAGCTTAGGCAGGGGGAACACTGAAGCTTTCTTT.

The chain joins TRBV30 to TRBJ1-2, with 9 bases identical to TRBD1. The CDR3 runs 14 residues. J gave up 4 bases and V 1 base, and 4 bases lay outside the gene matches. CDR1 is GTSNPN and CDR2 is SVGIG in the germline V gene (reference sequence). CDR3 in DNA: TGTGCCTGGAGTGCCGGGACAGGGACCTATGGCTACACCTTC. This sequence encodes CAWSAGTGTYGYTF.

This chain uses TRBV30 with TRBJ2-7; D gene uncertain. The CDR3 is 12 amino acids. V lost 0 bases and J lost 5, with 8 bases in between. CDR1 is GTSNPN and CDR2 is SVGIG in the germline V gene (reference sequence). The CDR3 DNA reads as TGTGCCTGGAGTGTGTATAACAACGAGCAGTACTTC. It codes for CAWSVYNNEQYF.

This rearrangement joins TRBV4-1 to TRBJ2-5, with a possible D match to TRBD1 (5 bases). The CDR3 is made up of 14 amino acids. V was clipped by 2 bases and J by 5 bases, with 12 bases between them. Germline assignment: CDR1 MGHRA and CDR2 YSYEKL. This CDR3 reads CASSQPTVRETQYF. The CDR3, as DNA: TGCGCCAGCAGCCAACCGACAGTTCGCGAGACCCAGTACTTC.

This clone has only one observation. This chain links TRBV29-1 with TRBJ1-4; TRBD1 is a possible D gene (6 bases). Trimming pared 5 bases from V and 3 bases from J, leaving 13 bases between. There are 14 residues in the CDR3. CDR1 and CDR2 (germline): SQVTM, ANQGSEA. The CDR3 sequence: CSVSQTGSNEKLFF. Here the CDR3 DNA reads TGCAGCGTTTCCCAGACAGGATCTAATGAAAAACTGTTTTTT.

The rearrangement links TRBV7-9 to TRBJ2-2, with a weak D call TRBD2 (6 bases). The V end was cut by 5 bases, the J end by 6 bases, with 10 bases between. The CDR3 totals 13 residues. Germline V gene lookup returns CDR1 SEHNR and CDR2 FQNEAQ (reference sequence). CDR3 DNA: TGTGCCAGCAGCCCCGGGAGTTCCGGGGAGCTGTTTTTT. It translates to CASSPGSSGELFF.

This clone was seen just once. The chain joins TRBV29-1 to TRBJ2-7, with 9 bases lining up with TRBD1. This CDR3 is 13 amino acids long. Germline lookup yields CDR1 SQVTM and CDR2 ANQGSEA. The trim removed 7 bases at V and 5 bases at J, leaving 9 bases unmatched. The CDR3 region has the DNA TGCAGCGGCCACATTGGACAGGGGAACGAGCAGTACTTC. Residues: CSGHIGQGNEQYF.

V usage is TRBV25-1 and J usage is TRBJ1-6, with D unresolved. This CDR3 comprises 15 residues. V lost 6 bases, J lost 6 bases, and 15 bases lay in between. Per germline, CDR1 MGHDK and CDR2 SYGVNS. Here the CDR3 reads CASRRAESFNSPLHF. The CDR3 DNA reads TGTGCCAGCAGGAGGGCAGAATCATTTAATTCACCCCTCCACTTT.

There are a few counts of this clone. CDR3: CAWSGTLTALMNTEAFF. The CDR3 nucleotides read TGTGCCTGGAGCGGGACCCTAACAGCGCTGATGAACACTGAAGCTTTCTTT. The chain joins TRBV30 to TRBJ1-1; a weak D match, TRBD1 (5 bases). CDR3 length equals 17 residues. V was shortened by 3 bases and J by 0 bases, with 20 bases between the two germline ends. Per germline, CDR1 GTSNPN and CDR2 SVGIG (reference sequence).

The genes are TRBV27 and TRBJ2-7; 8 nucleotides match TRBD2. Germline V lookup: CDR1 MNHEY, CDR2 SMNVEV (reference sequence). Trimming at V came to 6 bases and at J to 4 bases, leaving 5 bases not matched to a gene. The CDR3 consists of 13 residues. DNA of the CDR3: TGTGCCAGCAGGGGGAGCGGGGGTTACGAGCAGTACTTC. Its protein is CASRGSGGYEQYF.

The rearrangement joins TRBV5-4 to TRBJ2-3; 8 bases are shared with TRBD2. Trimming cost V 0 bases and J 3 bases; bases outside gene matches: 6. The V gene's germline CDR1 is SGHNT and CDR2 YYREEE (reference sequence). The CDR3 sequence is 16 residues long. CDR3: CASSLESGRRTDTQYF. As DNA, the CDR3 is TGTGCCAGCAGCTTGGAAAGCGGGAGACGGACAGATACGCAGTATTTT.

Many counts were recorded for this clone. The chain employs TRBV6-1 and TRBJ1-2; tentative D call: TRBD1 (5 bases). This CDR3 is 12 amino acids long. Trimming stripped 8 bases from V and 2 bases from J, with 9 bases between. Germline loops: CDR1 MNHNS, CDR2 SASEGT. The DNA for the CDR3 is TGTGCCAGCTCGGGGGTGAACTATGGCTACACCTTC. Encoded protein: CASSGVNYGYTF.

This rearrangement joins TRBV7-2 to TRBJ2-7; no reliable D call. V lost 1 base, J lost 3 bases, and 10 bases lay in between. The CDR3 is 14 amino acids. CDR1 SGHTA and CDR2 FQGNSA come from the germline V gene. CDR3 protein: CASSLGVGNYEQYF. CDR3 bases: TGTGCCAGCAGCTTAGGGGTCGGAAACTACGAGCAGTACTTC.

Here the CDR3 DNA reads TGTGCCAGCACCCCAGGGGCCGGGGTCGGCAATGAGCAGTTCTTC. Protein: CASTPGAGVGNEQFF. This chain links TRBV9 with TRBJ2-1; TRBD1 is a possible D gene (6 bases). V was shortened by 6 bases and J by 6 bases, with 19 bases between the two germline ends. The CDR3 runs 15 residues. The V gene's germline CDR1 is SGDLS and CDR2 YYNGEE.

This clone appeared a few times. The CDR3 here is CASARQGADTQYF. CDR3 nucleotides: TGTGCCAGCGCTAGACAGGGGGCAGATACGCAGTATTTT. The chain has TRBV27 and TRBJ2-3; TRBD1 agrees at 9 bases. Trimming took 8 bases from V and 4 from J; bases not matched to a gene: 4. The CDR3 is 13 amino acids. Germline CDR1 and CDR2: MNHEY and SMNVEV (reference sequence).

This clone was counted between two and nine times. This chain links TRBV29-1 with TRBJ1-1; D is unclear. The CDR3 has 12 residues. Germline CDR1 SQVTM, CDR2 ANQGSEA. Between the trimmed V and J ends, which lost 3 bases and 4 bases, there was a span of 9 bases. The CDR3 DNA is TGCAGCGTTGAGTCGAGAGGCACTGAAGCTTTCTTT. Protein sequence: CSVESRGTEAFF.

CDR3 sequence (DNA): TGTGCCAGCAGTGAGGGGTGGAATCAGCCCCAGCATTTT. Its protein is CASSEGWNQPQHF. The chain couples TRBV25-1 to TRBJ1-5; D unclear. The CDR3 runs 13 residues. Trimming cost V 3 bases and J 4 bases, with 7 bases left between them. From germline, CDR1 is MGHDK and CDR2 SYGVNS.

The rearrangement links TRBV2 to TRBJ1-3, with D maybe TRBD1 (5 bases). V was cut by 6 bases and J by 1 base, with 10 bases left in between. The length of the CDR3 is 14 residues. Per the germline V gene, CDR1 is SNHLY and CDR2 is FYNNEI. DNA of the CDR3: TGTGCCAGCAGCCCGACAGTTTCTGGAAACACCATATATTTT. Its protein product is CASSPTVSGNTIYF.

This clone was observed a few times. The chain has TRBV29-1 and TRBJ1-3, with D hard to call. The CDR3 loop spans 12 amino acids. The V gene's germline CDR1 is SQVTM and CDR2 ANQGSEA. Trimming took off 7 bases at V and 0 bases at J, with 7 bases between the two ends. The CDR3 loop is CSAGDSGNTIYF. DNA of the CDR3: TGCAGCGCAGGTGACTCTGGAAACACCATATATTTT.

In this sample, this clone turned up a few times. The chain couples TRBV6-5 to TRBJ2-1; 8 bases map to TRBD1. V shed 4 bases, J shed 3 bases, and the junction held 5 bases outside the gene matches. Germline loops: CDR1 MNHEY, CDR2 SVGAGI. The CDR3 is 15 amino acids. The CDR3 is CASSSDRGFYNEQFF. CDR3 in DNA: TGTGCCAGCAGTTCCGACAGGGGATTCTACAATGAGCAGTTCTTC.

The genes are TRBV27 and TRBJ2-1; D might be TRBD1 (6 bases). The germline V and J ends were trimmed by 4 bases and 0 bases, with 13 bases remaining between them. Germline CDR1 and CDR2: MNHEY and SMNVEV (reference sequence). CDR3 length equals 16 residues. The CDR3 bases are TGTGCCAGCAGTTCCTACAGGGTGGGCTCCTACAATGAGCAGTTCTTC. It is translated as CASSSYRVGSYNEQFF.

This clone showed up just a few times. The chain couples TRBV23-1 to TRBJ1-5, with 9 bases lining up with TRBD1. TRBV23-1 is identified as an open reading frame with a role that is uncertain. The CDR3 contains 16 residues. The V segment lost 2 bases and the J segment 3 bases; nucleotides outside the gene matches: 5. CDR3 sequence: CASSQGTGRLNQPQHF. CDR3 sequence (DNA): TGCGCCAGCAGTCAAGGGACAGGGAGGCTCAATCAGCCCCAGCATTTT.

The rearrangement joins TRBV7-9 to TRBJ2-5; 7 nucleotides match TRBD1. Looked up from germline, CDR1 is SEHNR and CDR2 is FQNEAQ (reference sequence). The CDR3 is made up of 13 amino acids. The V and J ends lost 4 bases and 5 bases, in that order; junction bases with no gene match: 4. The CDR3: CASSSEGAETQYF. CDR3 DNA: TGTGCCAGCAGCTCTGAGGGGGCGGAGACCCAGTACTTC.